This TCR beta chain originates from a study of patients and donors after allogeneic stem cell transplantation. This clonotype appeared a few times. CDR1 and CDR2 from the germline V gene are DFQATT and SNEGSKA (reference sequence). V lost 4 bases to trimming and J lost 7 bases, with 14 bases between them. The CDR3 extends over 13 amino acids. TCRdb re-analysed the RT-PCR reads in MiXCR, keeping a single row per CDR3 protein. The sample lists around 70,000 distinct CDR3 sequences; more than 20% were seen once. The source is a human donor who was either an allogeneic HSCT recipient or a stem cell or donor lymphocyte infusion donor (not recorded which). It is not recorded whose cells these are; they may come from a transplant donor. The chain combines TRBV20-1 with TRBJ1-5; D remains unclear. Sequenced: blood, either unsorted or a sorted T cell fraction (not recorded which). The CDR3 bases are TGCAGTGCTATACCCGACCTTTGGCAGCCCCAGCATTTT. It specifies CSAIPDLWQPQHF.